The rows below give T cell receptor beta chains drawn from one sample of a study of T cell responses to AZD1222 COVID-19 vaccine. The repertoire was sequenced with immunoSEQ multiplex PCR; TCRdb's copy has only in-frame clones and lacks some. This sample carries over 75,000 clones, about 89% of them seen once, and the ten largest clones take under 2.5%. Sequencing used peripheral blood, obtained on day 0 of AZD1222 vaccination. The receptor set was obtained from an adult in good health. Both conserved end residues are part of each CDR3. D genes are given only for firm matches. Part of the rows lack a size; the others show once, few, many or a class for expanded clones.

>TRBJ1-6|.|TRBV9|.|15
CASSAFGDEDSPLHF
TGTGCCAGCAGCGCCTTCGGGGATGAGGATTCACCCCTCCACTTT
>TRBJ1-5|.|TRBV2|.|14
CASKSWGDHQPQHF
TGTGCCAGCAAAAGCTGGGGGGACCATCAGCCCCAGCATTTT
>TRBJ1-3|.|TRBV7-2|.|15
CASSPQGLSGNTIYF
TGTGCCAGCAGCCCACAGGGTTTGTCTGGAAACACCATATATTTT
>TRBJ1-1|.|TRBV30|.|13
CAWSTRANTEAFF
TGTGCCTGGAGTACACGAGCGAACACTGAAGCTTTCTTT
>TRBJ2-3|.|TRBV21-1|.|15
CASSKRDSSTDTQYF
TGTGCCAGCAGCAAAAGAGACAGTAGCACAGATACGCAGTATTTT
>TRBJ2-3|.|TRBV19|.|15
CASSISIWNTDTQYF
TGTGCCAGTAGTATAAGTATATGGAACACAGATACGCAGTATTTT
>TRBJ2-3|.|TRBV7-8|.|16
CASSRLEERSTDTQYF
TGTGCCAGCAGCCGTCTGGAGGAGAGATCCACAGATACGCAGTATTTT
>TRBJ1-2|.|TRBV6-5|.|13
CATRSPPNYGYTF
TGTGCCACCCGATCCCCCCCGAACTATGGCTACACCTTC
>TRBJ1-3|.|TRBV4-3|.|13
CASSPLAGNTIYF
TGCGCCAGCAGCCCTCTAGCCGGAAACACCATATATTTT
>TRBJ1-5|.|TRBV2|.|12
CASTETGQPQHF
TGTGCCAGCACCGAAACAGGACAGCCCCAGCATTTT
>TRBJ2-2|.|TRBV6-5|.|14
CASSYGGSTGELFF
TGTGCCAGCAGTTACGGGGGGTCCACCGGGGAGCTGTTTTTT
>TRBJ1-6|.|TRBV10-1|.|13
CASSDQRGSPLHF
TGCGCCAGCAGTGATCAAAGGGGATCACCCCTCCACTTT
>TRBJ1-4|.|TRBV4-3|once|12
CASSQVNGNPVF
TGCGCCAGCAGCCAAGTAAATGGAAACCCTGTTTTT
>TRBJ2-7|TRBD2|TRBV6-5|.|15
CASSPPGRDLYEQYF
TGTGCCAGCAGTCCTCCGGGGAGGGACCTCTACGAGCAGTACTTC
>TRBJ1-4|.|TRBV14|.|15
CASSRSLSRGEKLFF
TGTGCCAGCAGCCGTTCTCTATCACGGGGGGAAAAACTGTTTTTT
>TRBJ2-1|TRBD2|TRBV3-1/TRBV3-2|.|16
CASSQDTAGPYNEQFF
TGTGCCAGCAGCCAAGATACAGCGGGACCCTACAATGAGCAGTTCTTC
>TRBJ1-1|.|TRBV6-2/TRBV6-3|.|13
CASSPRGNTEAFF
TGTGCCAGCAGCCCCCGGGGAAACACTGAAGCTTTCTTT
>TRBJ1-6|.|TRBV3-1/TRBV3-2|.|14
CASSQGGGYSPLHF
TGTGCCAGCAGCCAAGGCGGGGGGTATTCACCCCTCCACTTT
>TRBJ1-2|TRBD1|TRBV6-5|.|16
CASSYSKGQGNYGYTF
TGTGCCAGCAGTTACTCGAAAGGACAGGGGAACTATGGCTACACCTTC
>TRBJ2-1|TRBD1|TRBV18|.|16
CASSPSLTGGMDEQFF
TGTGCCAGCTCACCAAGTTTGACAGGGGGGATGGATGAGCAGTTCTTC
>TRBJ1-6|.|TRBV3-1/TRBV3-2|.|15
CASSQEAAGRTPLHF
TGTGCCAGCAGCCAAGAGGCGGCGGGGCGGACACCCCTCCACTTT
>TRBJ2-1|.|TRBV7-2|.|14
CASSTGTLRGEQFF
TGTGCCAGCAGCACGGGGACTCTCAGGGGTGAGCAGTTCTTC
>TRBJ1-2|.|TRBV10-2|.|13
CASSESTLYGYTF
TGCGCCAGCAGTGAGTCCACCCTCTATGGCTACACCTTC
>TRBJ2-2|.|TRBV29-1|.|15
CSVGDSGGRTGELFF
TGCAGCGTCGGGGACTCAGGCGGTAGGACCGGGGAGCTGTTTTTT
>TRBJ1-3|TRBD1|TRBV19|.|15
CASSRDRASGNTIYF
TGTGCCAGTAGCCGGGACAGGGCATCTGGAAACACCATATATTTT
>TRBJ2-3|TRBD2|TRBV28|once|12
CASSSRGGRGYF
TGTGCCAGCAGTTCACGGGGGGGCCGGGGGTATTTT
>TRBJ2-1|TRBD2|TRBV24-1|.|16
CATSDPLAVSYNEQFF
TGTGCCACCAGTGACCCCCTAGCGGTCTCCTACAATGAGCAGTTCTTC
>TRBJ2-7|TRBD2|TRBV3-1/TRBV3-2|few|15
CASRRGLASSYEQYF
TGTGCCAGCAGGCGGGGACTAGCGAGCTCCTACGAGCAGTACTTC
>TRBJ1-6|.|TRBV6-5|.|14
CASSTAEYNSPLHF
TGTGCCAGCTCTACTGCCGAGTATAATTCACCCCTCCACTTT
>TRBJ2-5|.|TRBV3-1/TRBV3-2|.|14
CASSHEGGLETQYF
TGTGCCAGCAGCCACGAGGGGGGCTTGGAGACCCAGTACTTC
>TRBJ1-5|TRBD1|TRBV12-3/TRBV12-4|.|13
CASSDRANQPQHF
TGTGCCAGCAGCGACAGGGCGAATCAGCCCCAGCATTTT
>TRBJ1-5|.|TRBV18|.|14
CASSPSGSQVTQHF
TGTGCCAGCTCACCCTCGGGGTCTCAGGTGACCCAGCATTTT
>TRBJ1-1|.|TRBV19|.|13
CASSIVAGQPYFF
TGTGCCAGTAGTATAGTCGCCGGACAGCCCTACTTCTTT
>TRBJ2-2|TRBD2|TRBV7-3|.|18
CASSPIGTSGGNTGELFF
TGTGCCAGCAGCCCAATAGGGACTAGCGGAGGAAACACCGGGGAGCTGTTTTTT
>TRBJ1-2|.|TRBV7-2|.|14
CASSLERASYGYTF
TGTGCCAGCAGCTTAGAGCGGGCAAGCTATGGCTACACCTTC
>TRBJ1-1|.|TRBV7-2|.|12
CASRWEGTEAFF
TGTGCCAGCAGGTGGGAAGGCACTGAAGCTTTCTTT
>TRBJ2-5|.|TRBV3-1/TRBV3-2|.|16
CASSQEGWGKKETQYF
TGTGCCAGCAGCCAAGAGGGGTGGGGGAAGAAAGAGACCCAGTACTTC
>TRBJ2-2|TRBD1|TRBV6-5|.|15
CASSYGDRDTGELFF
TGTGCCAGCAGTTACGGGGACAGAGACACCGGGGAGCTGTTTTTT
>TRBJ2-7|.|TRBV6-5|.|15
CASSPPGRGAYEQYF
TGTGCCAGCAGTCCCCCGGGGAGGGGGGCCTACGAGCAGTACTTC
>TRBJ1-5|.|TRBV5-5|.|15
CASSPLWDPDQPQHF
TGTGCCAGCAGCCCCCTATGGGACCCCGATCAGCCCCAGCATTTT
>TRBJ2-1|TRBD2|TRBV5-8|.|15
CASTPGLAGYNEQFF
TGTGCCAGCACCCCGGGACTAGCGGGATACAATGAGCAGTTCTTC
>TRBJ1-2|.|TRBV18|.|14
CASSPDGSNYGYTF
TGTGCCAGCTCACCAGACGGTTCTAACTATGGCTACACCTTC
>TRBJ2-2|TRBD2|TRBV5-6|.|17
CASSLTSGRASTGELFF
TGTGCCAGCAGCCTGACTAGCGGGAGGGCCTCCACCGGGGAGCTGTTTTTT
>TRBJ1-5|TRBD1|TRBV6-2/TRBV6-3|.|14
CASSYGTGGQPQHF
TGTGCCAGCAGTTACGGGACAGGGGGTCAGCCCCAGCATTTT
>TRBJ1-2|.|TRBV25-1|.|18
CASSEYLQAQRALYGYTF
TGTGCCAGCAGTGAATATCTACAGGCCCAAAGGGCACTCTATGGCTACACCTTC
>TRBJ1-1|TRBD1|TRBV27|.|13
CASSSDRATEAFF
TGTGCCAGCAGTTCTGACAGGGCCACTGAAGCTTTCTTT
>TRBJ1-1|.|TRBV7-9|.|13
CASSLLAGTEAFF
TGTGCCAGCAGCTTACTGGCCGGCACTGAAGCTTTCTTT
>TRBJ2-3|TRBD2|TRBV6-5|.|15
CASTTTSGFTDTQYF
TGTGCCAGCACCACGACTAGCGGTTTCACAGATACGCAGTATTTT
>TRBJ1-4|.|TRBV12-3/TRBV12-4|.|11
CASSFGQKLFF
TGTGCCAGCAGTTTCGGACAGAAACTGTTTTTT
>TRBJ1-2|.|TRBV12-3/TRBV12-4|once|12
CASSLRDYGYTF
TGTGCCAGCAGTTTACGCGACTATGGCTACACCTTC
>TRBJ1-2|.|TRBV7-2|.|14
CASSAPRGAWGYTF
TGTGCCAGCAGCGCCCCACGGGGCGCTTGGGGCTACACCTTC
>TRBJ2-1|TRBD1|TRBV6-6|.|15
CASSYGTGGANEQFF
TGTGCCAGCAGTTACGGGACAGGGGGCGCGAATGAGCAGTTCTTC